This TCR beta chain was observed in a study of beta chain features in type 1 diabetes. Study overall: All samples together contributed some 100,000,000 sorted cells for examination.

Sort purity for all populations was recorded as exceeding 98%. V was shortened by 3 bases and J by 5 bases, with 16 bases between the two germline ends. CDR1 is LNHDA, CDR2 SQIVND, per germline (reference sequence). The CDR3 covers 15 residues. The sample holds a few counts of this clone. Since all of the isolated RNA was reverse transcribed, expressed TCRB transcripts were what got sequenced. The average read count of naive, central memory and regulatory T cell samples was around 3.8 million. Assay: immunoSEQ multiplex PCR; the TCRdb copy retains only in-frame clones and omits some. The data contain fewer than 400,000 clones, roughly 8% of them seen just once; the ten biggest clones take up around 0.44%.

The sequence was obtained from a woman aged 18-30 years in good health. The chain is built from TRBV19 and TRBJ1-1, with D possibly being TRBD1 (6 bases). The sequenced material came from central memory CD4+ T cells from blood. For the CDR3, the DNA is TGTGCCAGTAGTATCCAGGCAGGGGTCGGGACTGAAGCTTTCTTT. This gives the protein CASSIQAGVGTEAFF.